Described below is a single T cell receptor (beta chain) sequence and its context. Only in-frame clones appear in the TCRdb table, and some are missing; sequencing was by immunoSEQ multiplex PCR. The sample has 55,000 to 75,000 clones, about 89% seen once. This specimen belongs to a study of blood T cell repertoires in COVID-19. Germline-derived CDR1 and CDR2 are SGDLS and YYNGEE. The length of the CDR3 is 15 residues. J gave up 2 bases and V 4 bases, and 5 bases lay outside the gene matches. Sequencing input: peripheral blood. The sequence derives from a man between 45 and 60 years old with active COVID-19. The J gene is TRBJ2-7, the V gene TRBV9; 11 nucleotides line up with TRBD1. CDR3 in amino acids: CASSSAGQGAYEQYF. CDR3 coding DNA: TGTGCCAGCAGCTCAGCGGGACAGGGGGCCTACGAGCAGTACTTC.